This T cell receptor (beta chain) derives from a study of blood T cell repertoires in COVID-19. The overall study: There were acute and convalescent COVID-19 samples, and they came from the United States, Italy and Spain.

Assay: immunoSEQ multiplex PCR; the TCRdb copy retains only in-frame clones and omits some. The sample has 150,000 to 160,000 clones; just under 85% are singletons. The germline V gene encodes CDR1 SNHLY and CDR2 FYNNEI. Deletions cut 2 bases from V and 5 bases from J, with 10 bases between. The CDR3 covers 15 residues. This sequence was found in a woman in her sixties with acute or convalescent COVID-19. The rearrangement joins TRBV2 to TRBJ1-6; D uncertain. Sequencing input: peripheral blood. The CDR3 loop reads CASSEFRGDNSPLHF. Here the CDR3 DNA reads TGTGCCAGCAGTGAATTTCGAGGAGATAATTCACCCCTCCACTTT.